This T cell receptor (beta chain) originates from a study of regulatory T cells in long-lasting Graves disease. Researchers made TCR beta libraries by using iRepertoire HTBI primers and running Arm-PCR on CDR3 regions. In TCRdb, the multiplex PCR reads were re-called with MiXCR into one record per CDR3 protein. The sample has about 660,000 distinct CDR3 sequences, about 30% seen once. The sample's time point: persistent/refractory GD, antithyroid drugs over 5 years with positive TRAb. The TCR library was made from RNA that had been extracted from PBMCs in TRIzol. This clonotype was counted between two and nine times. V was pared by 1 base and J by 3 bases, with 15 bases between. Germline V lookup: CDR1 DFQATT, CDR2 SNEGSKA (reference sequence). This CDR3 comprises 16 residues.

The sample in question was peripheral blood mononuclear cells (PBMCs), obtained when the disease was refractory, from a patient treated with antithyroid drugs. V gene TRBV20-1 combines with J gene TRBJ2-2; TRBD2 is a possible D gene (6 bases). This clonotype originated in a female donor with Graves disease. This CDR3 is CSARADPRGDTGELFF. The CDR3 DNA is TGCAGTGCTAGAGCGGACCCCCGCGGGGACACCGGGGAGCTGTTTTTT.